The entry that follows covers one T cell receptor beta chain sequence. Repertoires were generated with immunoSEQ multiplex PCR, while TCRdb's copy carries only in-frame clones and drops some. The sample has fewer than 50,000 clones, around 84% seen once; the top ten hold around 3.1%. This CDR3 is 15 amino acids long. Per germline, CDR1 SGHTA and CDR2 FQGNSA. Trimming removed 5 bases at V and 0 bases at J, with 11 bases between. Time point described: pretreatment peripheral blood. This sample was taken from a study of PD-L1 blockade in urothelial cancer. The TCR was taken from a man between 65 and 85 years old with urothelial cancer. This chain uses TRBV7-2 with TRBJ1-3; weak D call: TRBD1 (5 bases). The specimen was PBMCs, collected around atezolizumab (anti-PD-L1) treatment. The CDR3 region has the DNA TGTGCCAGCAGCCGGGACTCAAGCTCTGGAAACACCATATATTTT. This codes for CASSRDSSSGNTIYF.